The clone carrying this T cell receptor (beta chain) was seen more than once but under ten times. Repertoires were generated with immunoSEQ multiplex PCR, while TCRdb's copy carries only in-frame clones and drops some. The sample records about 170,000 clones, 80% to 85% being singletons. The entry originates in a study of blood T cell repertoires in COVID-19. V lost 1 base to trimming and J lost 2 bases; unmatched junction nucleotides: 2. The CDR3 length is 14 residues. Germline assignment: CDR1 SQVTM and CDR2 ANQGSEA. Material for sequencing was peripheral blood. V and J are TRBV29-1 and TRBJ1-2, with 9 bases matching TRBD1. This TCR was sampled from a man in his 70s with active or convalescent COVID-19. CDR3 coding DNA: TGCAGCGTTGAAGGGGACAGGGTAAACTATGGCTACACCTTC. Translation: CSVEGDRVNYGYTF.